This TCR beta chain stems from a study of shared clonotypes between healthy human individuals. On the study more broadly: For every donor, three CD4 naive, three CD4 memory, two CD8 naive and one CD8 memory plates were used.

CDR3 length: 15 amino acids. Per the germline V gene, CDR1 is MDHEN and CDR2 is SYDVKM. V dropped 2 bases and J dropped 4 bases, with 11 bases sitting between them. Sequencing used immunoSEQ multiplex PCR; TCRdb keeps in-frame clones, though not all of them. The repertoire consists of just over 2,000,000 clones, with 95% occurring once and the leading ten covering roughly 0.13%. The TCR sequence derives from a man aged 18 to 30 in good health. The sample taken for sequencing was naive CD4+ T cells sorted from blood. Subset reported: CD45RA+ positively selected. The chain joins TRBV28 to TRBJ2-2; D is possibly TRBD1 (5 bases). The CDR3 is CASSLRARGTGELFF. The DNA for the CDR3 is TGTGCCAGCAGTTTAAGGGCAAGGGGCACCGGGGAGCTGTTTTTT.